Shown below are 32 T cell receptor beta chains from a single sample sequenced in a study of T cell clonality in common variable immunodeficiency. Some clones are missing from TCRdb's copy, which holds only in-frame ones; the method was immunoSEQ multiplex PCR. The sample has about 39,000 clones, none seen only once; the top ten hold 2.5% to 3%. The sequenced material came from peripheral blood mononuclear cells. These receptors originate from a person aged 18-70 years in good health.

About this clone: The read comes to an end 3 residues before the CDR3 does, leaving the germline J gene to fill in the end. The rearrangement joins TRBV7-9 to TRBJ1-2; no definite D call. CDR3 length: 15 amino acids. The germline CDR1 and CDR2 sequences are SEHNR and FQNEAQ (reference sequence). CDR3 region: CASSLGGSPRGDYTF. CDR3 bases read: TGTGCCAGCAGCTTAGGCGGGTCCCCCCGAGGTGAC.

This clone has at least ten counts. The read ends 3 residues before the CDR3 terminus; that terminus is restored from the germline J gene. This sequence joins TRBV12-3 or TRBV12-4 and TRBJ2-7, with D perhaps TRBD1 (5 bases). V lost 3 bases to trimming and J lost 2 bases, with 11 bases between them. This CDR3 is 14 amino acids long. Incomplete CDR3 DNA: TGTGCCAGCAGTTTGTCCCAGGGTACCTACGAG. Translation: CASSLSQGTYE. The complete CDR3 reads CASSLSQGTYEQYF.

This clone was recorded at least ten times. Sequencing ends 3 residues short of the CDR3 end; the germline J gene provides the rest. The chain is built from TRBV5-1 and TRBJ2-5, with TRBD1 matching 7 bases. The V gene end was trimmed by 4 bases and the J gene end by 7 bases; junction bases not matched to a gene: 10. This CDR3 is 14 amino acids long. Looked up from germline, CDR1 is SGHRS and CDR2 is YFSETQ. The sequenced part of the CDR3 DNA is TGCGCCAGCAGCCCAGGACAGGAATTTACGACC. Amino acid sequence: CASSPGQEFTT. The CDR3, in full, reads CASSPGQEFTTQYF. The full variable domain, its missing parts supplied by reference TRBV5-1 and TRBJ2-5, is KAGVTQTPRYLIKTRGQQVTLSCSPISGHRSVSWYQQTPGQGLQFLFEYFSETQRNKGNFPGRFSGRQFSNSRSEMNVSTLELGDSALYLCASSPGQEFTTQYFGPGTRLLVL.

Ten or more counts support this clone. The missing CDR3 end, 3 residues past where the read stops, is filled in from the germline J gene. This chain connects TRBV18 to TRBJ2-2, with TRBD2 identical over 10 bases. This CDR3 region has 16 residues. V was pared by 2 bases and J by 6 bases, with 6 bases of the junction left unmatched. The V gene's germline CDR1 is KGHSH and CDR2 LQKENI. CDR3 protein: CASSPRQREGSGELFF. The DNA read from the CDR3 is TGTGCCAGCTCACCAAGGCAGCGGGAGGGATCCGGGGAG.

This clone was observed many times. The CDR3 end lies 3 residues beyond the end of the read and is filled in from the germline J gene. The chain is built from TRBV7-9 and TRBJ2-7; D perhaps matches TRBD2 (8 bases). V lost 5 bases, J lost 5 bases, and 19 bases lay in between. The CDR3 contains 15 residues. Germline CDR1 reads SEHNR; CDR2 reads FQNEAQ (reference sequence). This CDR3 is CASSGGGGRSHEQYF. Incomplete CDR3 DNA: TGTGCCAGCAGCGGAGGGGGCGGGAGGTCCCACGAG. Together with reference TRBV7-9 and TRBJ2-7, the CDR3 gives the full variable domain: DTGVSQNPRHKITKRGQNVTFRCDPISEHNRLYWYRQTLGQGPEFLTYFQNEAQLEKSRLLSDRFSAERPKGSFSTLEIQRTEQGDSAMYLCASSGGGGRSHEQYFGPGTRLTVT.

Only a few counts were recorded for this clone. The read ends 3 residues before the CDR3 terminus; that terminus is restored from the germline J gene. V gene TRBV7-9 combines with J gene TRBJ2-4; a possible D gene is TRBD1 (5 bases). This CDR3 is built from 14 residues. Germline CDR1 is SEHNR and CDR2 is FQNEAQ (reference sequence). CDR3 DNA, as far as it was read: TGTGCCAGCAAGGGCCAAGGGGCCAGCTATGGT. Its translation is CASKGQGASYG. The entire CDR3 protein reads CASKGQGASYGQYF.

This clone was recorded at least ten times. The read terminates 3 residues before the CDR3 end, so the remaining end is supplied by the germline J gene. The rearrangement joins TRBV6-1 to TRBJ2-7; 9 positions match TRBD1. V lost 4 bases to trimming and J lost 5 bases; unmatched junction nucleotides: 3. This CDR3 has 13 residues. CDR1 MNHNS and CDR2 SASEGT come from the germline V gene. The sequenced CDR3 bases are TGTGCCAGCAGTGTCAACAGGGGGCACGAG. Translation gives CASSVNRGHE. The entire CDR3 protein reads CASSVNRGHEQYF.

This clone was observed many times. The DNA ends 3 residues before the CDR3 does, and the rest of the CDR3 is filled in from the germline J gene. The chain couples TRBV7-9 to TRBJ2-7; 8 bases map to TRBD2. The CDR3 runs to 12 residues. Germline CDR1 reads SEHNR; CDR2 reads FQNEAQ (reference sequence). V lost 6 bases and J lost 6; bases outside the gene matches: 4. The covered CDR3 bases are TGTGCCAGCAGTTCTCTAGCGGGCGAG. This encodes CASSSLAGE. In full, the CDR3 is CASSSLAGEQYF.

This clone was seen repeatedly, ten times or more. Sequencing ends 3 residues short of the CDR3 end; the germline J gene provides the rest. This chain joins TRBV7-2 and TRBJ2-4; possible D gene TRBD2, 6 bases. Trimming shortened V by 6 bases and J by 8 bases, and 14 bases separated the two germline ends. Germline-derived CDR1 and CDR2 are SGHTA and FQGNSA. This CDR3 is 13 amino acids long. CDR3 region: CASSLGEVDIQYF. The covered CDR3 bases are TGTGCCAGCAGTCTCGGGGAGGTAGACATT.

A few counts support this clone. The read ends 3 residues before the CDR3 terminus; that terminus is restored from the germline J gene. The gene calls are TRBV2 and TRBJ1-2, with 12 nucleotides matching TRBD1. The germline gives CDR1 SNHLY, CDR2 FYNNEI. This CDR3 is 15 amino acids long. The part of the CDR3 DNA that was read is TGTGCCAGCAGTGAACAGGGACAGGGGGCCTACGAC. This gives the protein CASSEQGQGAYD. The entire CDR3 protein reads CASSEQGQGAYDYTF.

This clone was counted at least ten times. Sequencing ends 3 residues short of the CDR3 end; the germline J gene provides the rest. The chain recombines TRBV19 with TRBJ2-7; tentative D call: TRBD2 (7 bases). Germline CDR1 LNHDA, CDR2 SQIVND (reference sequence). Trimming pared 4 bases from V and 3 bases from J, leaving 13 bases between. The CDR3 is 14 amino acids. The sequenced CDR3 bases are TGTGCCAGTAGTACGGGGGGCACTTACTACGAG. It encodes CASSTGGTYYE. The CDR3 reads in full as CASSTGGTYYEQYF.

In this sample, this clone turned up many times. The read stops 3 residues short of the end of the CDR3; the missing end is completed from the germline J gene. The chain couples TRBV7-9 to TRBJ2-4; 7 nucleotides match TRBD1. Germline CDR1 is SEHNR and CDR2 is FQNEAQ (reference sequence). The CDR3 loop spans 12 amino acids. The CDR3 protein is CASSTTGLDQYF. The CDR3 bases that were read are TGTGCCAGCAGCACGACAGGGCTTGAT.

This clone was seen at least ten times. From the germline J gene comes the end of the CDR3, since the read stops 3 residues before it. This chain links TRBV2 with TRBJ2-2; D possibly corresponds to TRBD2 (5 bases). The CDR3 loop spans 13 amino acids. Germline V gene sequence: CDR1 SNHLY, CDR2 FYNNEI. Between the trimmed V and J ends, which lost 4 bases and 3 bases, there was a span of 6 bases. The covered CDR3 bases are TGTGCCAGCAGTGTACTAGACACCGGGGAG. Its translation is CASSVLDTGE. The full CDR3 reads CASSVLDTGELFF.

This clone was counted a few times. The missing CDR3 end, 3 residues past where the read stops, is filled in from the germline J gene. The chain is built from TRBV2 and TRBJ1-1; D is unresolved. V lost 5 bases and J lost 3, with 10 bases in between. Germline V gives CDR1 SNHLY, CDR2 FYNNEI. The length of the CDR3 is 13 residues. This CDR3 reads CASSPRSYTEAFF. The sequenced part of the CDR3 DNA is TGTGCCAGCAGTCCCAGGAGTTACACTGAA.

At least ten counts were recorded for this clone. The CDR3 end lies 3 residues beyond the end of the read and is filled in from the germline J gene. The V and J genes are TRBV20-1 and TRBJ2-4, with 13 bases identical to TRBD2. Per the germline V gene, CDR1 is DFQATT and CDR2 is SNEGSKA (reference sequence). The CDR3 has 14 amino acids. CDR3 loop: CSATGLAGVETQYF. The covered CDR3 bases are TGCAGTGCTACCGGACTAGCGGGAGTGGAGACT.

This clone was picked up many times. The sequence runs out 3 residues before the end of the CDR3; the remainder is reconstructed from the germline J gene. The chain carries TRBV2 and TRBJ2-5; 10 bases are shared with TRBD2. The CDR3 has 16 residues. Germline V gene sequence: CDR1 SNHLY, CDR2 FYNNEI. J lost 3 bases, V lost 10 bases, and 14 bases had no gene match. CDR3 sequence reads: CATSGALAGEEETQYF. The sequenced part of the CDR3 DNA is TGTGCCACCTCTGGCGCTCTAGCGGGAGAGGAAGAGACC. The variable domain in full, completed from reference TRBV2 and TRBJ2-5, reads EPEVTQTPSHQVTQMGQEVILRCVPISNHLYFYWYRQILGQKVEFLVSFYNNEISEKSEIFDDQFSVERPDGSNFTLKIRSTKLEDSAMYFCATSGALAGEEETQYFGPGTRLLVL.

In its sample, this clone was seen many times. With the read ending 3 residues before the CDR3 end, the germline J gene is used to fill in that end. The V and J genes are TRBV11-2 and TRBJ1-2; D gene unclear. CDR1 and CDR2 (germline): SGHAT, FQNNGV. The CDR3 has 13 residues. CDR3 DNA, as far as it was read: TGTGCCAGCAGCTTAGACCTACTCGGGGGC. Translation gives CASSLDLLGG. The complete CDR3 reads CASSLDLLGGYTF. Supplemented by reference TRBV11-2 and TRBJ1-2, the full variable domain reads EAGVAQSPRYKIIEKRQSVAFWCNPISGHATLYWYQQILGQGPKLLIQFQNNGVVDDSQLPKDRFSAERLKGVDSTLKIQPAKLEDSAVYLCASSLDLLGGYTFGSGTRLTVV.

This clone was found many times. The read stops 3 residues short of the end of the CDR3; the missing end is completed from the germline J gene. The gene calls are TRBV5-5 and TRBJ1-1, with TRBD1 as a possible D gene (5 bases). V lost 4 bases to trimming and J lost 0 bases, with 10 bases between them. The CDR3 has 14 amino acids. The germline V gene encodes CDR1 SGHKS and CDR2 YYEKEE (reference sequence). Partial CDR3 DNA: TGTGCCAGCAGCCCGACAGTTATGAACACTGAA. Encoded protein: CASSPTVMNTE. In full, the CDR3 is CASSPTVMNTEAFF.

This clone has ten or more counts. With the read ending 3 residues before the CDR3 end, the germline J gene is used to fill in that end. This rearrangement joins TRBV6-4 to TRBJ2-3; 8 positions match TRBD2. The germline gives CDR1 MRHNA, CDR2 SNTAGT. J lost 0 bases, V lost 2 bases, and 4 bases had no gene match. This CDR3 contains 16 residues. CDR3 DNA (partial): TGTGCCAGCAGTGACACGGGACTAGGGAGCACAGATACG. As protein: CASSDTGLGSTDT. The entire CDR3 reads CASSDTGLGSTDTQYF.

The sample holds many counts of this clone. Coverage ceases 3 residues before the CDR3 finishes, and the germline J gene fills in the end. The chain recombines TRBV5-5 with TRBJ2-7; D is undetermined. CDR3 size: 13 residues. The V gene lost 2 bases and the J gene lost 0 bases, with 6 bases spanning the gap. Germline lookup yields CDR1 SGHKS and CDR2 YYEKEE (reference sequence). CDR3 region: CASSLRHSYEQYF. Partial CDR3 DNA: TGTGCCAGCAGCTTACGACACTCCTACGAG.

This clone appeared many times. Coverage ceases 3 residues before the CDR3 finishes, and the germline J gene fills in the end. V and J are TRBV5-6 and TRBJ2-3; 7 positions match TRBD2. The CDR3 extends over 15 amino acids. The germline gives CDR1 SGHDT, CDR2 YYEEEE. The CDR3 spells CASSSWSGAQETQYF. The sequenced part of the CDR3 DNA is TGTGCCAGCAGCTCGTGGAGCGGGGCCCAAGAGACG.

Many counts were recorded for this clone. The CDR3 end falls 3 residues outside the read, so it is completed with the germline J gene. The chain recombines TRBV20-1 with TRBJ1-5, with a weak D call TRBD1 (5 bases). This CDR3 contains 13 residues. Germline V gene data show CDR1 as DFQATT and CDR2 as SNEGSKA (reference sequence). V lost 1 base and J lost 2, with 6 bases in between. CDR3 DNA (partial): TGCAGTGCTAGAGTACAGGGCAATCAGCCC. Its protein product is CSARVQGNQP. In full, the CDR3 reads CSARVQGNQPQHF.

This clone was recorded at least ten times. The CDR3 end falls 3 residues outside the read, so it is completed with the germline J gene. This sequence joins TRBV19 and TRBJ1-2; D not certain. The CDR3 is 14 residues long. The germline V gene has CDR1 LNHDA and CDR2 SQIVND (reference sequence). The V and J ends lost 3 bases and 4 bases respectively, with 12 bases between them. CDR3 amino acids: CASSIGEGSYGYTF. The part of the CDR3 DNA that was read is TGTGCCAGTAGTATCGGGGAGGGTAGCTATGGC. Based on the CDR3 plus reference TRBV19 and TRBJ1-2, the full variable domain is DGGITQSPKYLFRKEGQNVTLSCEQNLNHDAMYWYRQDPGQGLRLIYYSQIVNDFQKGDIAEGYSVSREKKESFPLTVTSAQKNPTAFYLCASSIGEGSYGYTFGSGTRLTVV.

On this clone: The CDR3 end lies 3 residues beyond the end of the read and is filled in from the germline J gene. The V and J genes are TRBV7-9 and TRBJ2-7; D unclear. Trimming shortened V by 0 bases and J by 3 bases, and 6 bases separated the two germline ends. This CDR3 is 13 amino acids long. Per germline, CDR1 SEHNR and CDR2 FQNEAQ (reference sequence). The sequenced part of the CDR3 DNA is TGTGCCAGCAGCTTAGCGGCAGGCTACGAG. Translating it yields CASSLAAGYE. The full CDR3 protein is CASSLAAGYEQYF.

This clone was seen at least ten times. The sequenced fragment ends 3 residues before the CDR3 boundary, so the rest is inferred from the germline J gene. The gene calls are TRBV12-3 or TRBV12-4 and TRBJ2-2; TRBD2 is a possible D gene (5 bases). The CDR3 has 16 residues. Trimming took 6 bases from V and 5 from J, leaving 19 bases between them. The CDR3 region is CASSPRRADRTGELFF. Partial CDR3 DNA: TGTGCCAGCAGCCCCCGGCGGGCGGATAGAACCGGGGAG.

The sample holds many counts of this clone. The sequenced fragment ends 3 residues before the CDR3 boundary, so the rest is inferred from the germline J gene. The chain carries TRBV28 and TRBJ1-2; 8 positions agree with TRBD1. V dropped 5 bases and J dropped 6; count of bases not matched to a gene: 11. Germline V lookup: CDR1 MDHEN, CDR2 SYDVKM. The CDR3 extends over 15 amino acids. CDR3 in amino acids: CASSPWTGTGDGYTF. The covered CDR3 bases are TGTGCCAGCAGTCCGTGGACAGGGACGGGGGATGGC.

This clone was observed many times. CDR3 bases read: TGCGCCAGCAGCACCACGGGACAGTCAGGCGGAACCGGGGAG. It specifies CASSTTGQSGGTGE. The full CDR3 sequence reads CASSTTGQSGGTGELFF. The chain couples TRBV5-1 to TRBJ2-2; 7 bases are shared with TRBD1. Coverage ceases 3 residues before the CDR3 finishes, and the germline J gene fills in the end. V lost 4 bases and J lost 5; bases outside the gene matches: 14. The CDR3 is 17 amino acids. Germline V gene lookup returns CDR1 SGHRS and CDR2 YFSETQ.

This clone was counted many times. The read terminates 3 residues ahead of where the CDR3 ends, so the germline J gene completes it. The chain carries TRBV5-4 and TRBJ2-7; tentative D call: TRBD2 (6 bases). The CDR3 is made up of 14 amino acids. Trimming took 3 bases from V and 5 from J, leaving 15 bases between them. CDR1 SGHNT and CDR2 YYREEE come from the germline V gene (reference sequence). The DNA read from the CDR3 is TGTGCCAGCAGCTGGGCGGGGCTTCCGAACGAG. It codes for CASSWAGLPNE. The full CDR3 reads CASSWAGLPNEQYF.

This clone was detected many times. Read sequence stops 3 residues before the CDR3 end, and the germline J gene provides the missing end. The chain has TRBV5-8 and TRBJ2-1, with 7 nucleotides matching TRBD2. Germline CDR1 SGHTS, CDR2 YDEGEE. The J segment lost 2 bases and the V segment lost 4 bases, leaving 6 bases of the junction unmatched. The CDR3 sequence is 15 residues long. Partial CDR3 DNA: TGTGCCAGCAGCATAGGGAGCGGGACCTACAATGAG. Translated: CASSIGSGTYNE. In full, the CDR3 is CASSIGSGTYNEQFF.

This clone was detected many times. This CDR3 is CSASGGIGQPQHF. Incomplete CDR3 DNA: TGCAGTGCATCAGGGGGGATAGGGCAGCCC. This chain links TRBV20-1 with TRBJ1-5, with 7 positions matching TRBD1. The read ends 3 residues early relative to the CDR3; the germline J gene fills the gap. V shed 6 bases, J shed 7 bases, and the junction held 9 bases outside the gene matches. The CDR3 has 13 residues. Germline values: CDR1 DFQATT, CDR2 SNEGSKA (reference sequence).

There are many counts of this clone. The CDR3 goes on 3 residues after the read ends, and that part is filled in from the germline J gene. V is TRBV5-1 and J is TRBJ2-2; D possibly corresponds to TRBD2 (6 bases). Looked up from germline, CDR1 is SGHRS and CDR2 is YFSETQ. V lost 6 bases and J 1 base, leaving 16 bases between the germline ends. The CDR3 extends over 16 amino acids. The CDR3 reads CASKRSPSVNTGELFF. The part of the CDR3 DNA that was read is TGCGCCAGCAAACGTTCGCCTAGCGTGAACACCGGGGAG.

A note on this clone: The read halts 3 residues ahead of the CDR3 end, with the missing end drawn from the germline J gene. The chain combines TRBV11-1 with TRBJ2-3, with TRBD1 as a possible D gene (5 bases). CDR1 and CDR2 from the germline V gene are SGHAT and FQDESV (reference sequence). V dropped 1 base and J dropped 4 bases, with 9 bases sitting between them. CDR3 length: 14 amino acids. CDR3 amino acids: CASSLDRFSDTQYF. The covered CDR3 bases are TGTGCCAGCAGCTTAGACAGGTTTTCAGATACG. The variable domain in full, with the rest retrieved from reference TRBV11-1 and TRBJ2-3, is EAEVAQSPRYKITEKSQAVAFWCDPISGHATLYWYRQILGQGPELLVQFQDESVVDDSQLPKDRFSAERLKGVDSTLKIQPAELGDSAMYLCASSLDRFSDTQYFGPGTRLTVL.